One sample yielded the 5 T cell receptor beta chains listed below, sequenced in a study of blood T cell repertoires in COVID-19. The protocol was immunoSEQ multiplex PCR, while the TCRdb copy is restricted to in-frame clones and leaves out a portion. Of 200,000 to 300,000 clones listed, 80% to 90% were seen once; the top ten hold around 3.1%. Material: PBMCs or T cells enriched from blood (not recorded which). All receptors derive from a woman in her forties who had been exposed to COVID-19.

The genes are TRBV9 and TRBJ2-1; weak D call: TRBD1 (5 bases). The CDR3 covers 16 residues. Deletions cut 0 bases from V and 5 bases from J, with 15 bases between. Germline CDR1 is SGDLS and CDR2 is YYNGEE. The CDR3 sequence: CASSVGQSRTHNEQFF. In nucleotides, the CDR3 is TGTGCCAGCAGCGTAGGACAGTCCCGGACCCACAATGAGCAGTTCTTC.

The V call is TRBV18, the J call TRBJ1-6, with D tentatively TRBD1 (6 bases). V lost 3 bases and J lost 10, with 25 bases in between. The germline gives CDR1 KGHSH, CDR2 LQKENI. The CDR3 is made up of 18 amino acids. The CDR3 DNA reads TGTGCCAGCTCACCGCGTAAGTGGACACAGGGTGAGCAATCACCCCTCCACTTT. Translating gives CASSPRKWTQGEQSPLHF.

The gene calls are TRBV7-2 and TRBJ1-2, with TRBD1 as a possible D gene (5 bases). The germline V gene encodes CDR1 SGHTA and CDR2 FQGNSA. V was clipped by 8 bases and J by 2 bases, with 12 bases between them. The CDR3 runs 13 residues. The CDR3 is CASGAGPNYGYTF. The CDR3 DNA reads TGTGCCAGCGGCGCAGGGCCAAACTATGGCTACACCTTC.

The chain employs TRBV20-1 and TRBJ1-2, with D unresolved. V was trimmed by 3 bases and J by 4 bases, leaving 15 bases between them. This CDR3 spans 14 amino acids. The germline V gene encodes CDR1 DFQATT and CDR2 SNEGSKA (reference sequence). For the CDR3, the DNA is TGCAGTGCTAGTCCGGGGAAGCGGTTCTATGGCTACACCTTC. Encoded protein: CSASPGKRFYGYTF.

This clone was seen only once. The V gene is TRBV11-2, the J gene TRBJ1-2; tentative D call: TRBD1 (5 bases). There are 14 residues in the CDR3. Trimming shortened V by 1 base and J by 8 bases, and 14 bases separated the two germline ends. Germline assignment: CDR1 SGHAT and CDR2 FQNNGV. The CDR3 coding sequence is TGTGCCAGCAGCTTAGTCGGCAGGGCAGGCGGCTACACCTTC. Encoded protein: CASSLVGRAGGYTF.